This paragraph reports one TCR beta chain. The record originates from a study of technical replicates of blood from several donors. Clones were read by immunoSEQ multiplex PCR, and TCRdb kept only the in-frame ones, dropping some. The data show around 13,000 clones, 75% to 90% seen once. The sample was PBMCs. The clonotype was recovered from a human donor in good health.

For the CDR3, the DNA is TGTGCCAGCAGTGTAACCGAGACAGGGAGCTCCTACGAGCAGTACTTC. As protein: CASSVTETGSSYEQYF. The chain couples TRBV28 to TRBJ2-7; 7 nucleotides align to TRBD1. The junction had 10 bases not matched to a gene; V was cut back by 5 bases and J by 0 bases. The CDR3 has 16 amino acids. Germline CDR1 and CDR2: MDHEN and SYDVKM.